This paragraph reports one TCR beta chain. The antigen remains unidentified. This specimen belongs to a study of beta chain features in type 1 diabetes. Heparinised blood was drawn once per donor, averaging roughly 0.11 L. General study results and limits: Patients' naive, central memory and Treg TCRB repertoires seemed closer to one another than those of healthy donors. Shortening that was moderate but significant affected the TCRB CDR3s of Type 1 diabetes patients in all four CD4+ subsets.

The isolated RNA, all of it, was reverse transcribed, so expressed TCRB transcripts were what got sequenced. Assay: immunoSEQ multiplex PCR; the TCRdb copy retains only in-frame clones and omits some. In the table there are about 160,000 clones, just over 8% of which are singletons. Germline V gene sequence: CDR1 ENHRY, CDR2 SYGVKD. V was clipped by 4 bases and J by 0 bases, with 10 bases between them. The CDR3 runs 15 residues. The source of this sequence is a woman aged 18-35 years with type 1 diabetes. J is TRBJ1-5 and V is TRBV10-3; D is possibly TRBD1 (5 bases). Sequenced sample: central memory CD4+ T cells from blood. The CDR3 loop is CAISAVDSSNQPQHF. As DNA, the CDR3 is TGTGCCATCAGTGCCGTAGACAGTAGCAATCAGCCCCAGCATTTT.